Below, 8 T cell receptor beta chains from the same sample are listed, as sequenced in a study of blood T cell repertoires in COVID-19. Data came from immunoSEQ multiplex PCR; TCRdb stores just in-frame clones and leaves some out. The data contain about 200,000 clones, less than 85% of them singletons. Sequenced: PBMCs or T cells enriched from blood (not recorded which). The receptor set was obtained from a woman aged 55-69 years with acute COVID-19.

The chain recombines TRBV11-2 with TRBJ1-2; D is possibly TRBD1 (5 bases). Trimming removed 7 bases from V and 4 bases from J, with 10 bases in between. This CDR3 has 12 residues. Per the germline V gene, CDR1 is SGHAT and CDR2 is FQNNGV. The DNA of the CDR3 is TGTGCCAGCACAGACAGCCTCTATGGCTACACCTTC. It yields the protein CASTDSLYGYTF. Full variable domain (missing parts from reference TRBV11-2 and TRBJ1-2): EAGVAQSPRYKIIEKRQSVAFWCNPISGHATLYWYQQILGQGPKLLIQFQNNGVVDDSQLPKDRFSAERLKGVDSTLKIQPAKLEDSAVYLCASTDSLYGYTFGSGTRLTVV.

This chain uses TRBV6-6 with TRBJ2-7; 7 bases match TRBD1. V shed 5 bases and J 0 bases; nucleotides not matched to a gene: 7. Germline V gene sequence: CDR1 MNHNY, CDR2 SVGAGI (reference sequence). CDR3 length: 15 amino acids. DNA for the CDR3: TGTGCCAGCAGTCCGAACCGGGACAGCTCCTACGAGCAGTACTTC. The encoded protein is CASSPNRDSSYEQYF.

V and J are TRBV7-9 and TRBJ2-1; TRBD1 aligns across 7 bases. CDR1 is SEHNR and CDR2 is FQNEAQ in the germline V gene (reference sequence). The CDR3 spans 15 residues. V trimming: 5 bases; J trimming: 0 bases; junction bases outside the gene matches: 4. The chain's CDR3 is CASSPQGHSYNEQFF. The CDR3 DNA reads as TGTGCCAGCAGCCCACAGGGGCACTCCTACAATGAGCAGTTCTTC. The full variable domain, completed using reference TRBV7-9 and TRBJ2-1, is DTGVSQNPRHKITKRGQNVTFRCDPISEHNRLYWYRQTLGQGPEFLTYFQNEAQLEKSRLLSDRFSAERPKGSFSTLEIQRTEQGDSAMYLCASSPQGHSYNEQFFGPGTRLTVL.

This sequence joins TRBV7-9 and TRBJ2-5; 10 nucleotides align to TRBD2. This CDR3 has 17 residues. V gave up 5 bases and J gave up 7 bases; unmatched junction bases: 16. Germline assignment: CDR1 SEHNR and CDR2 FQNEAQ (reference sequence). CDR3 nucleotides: TGTGCCAGCAGCGATCCCCAGCGGGGGGGCGGGATAGGGACCCAGTACTTC. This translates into CASSDPQRGGGIGTQYF.

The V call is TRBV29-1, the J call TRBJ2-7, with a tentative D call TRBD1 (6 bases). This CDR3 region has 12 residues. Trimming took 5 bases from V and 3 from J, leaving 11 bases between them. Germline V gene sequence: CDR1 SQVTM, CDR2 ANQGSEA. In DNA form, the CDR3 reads TGCAGCGTTTTATTGGACAGCTACGAGCAGTACGTC. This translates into CSVLLDSYEQYV.

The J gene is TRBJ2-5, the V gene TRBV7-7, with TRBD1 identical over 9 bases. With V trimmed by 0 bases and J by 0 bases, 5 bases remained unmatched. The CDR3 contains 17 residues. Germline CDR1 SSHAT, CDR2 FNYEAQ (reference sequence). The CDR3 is CASSLADRGTHQETQYF. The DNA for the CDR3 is TGTGCCAGCAGCTTAGCCGACAGGGGGACTCACCAAGAGACCCAGTACTTC. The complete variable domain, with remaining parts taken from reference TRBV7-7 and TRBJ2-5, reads GAGVSQSPRYKVTKRGQDVTLRCDPISSHATLYWYQQALGQGPEFLTYFNYEAQPDKSGLPSDRFSAERPEGSISTLTIQRTEQRDSAMYRCASSLADRGTHQETQYFGPGTRLLVL.

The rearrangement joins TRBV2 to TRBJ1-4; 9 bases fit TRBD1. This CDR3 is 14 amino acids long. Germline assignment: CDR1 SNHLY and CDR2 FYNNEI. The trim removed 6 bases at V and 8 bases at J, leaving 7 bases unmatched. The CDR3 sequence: CASRVQGAREKLFF. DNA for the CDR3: TGTGCCAGCAGAGTACAGGGGGCGCGGGAAAAACTGTTTTTT.

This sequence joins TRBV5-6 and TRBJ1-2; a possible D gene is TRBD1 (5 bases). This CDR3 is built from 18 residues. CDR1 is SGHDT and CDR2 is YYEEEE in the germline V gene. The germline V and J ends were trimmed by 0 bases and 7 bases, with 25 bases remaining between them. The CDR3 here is CASSLGQGPLLLSGGYTF. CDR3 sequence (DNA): TGTGCCAGCAGCTTGGGGCAGGGTCCCCTTTTGTTGAGTGGTGGCTACACCTTC.